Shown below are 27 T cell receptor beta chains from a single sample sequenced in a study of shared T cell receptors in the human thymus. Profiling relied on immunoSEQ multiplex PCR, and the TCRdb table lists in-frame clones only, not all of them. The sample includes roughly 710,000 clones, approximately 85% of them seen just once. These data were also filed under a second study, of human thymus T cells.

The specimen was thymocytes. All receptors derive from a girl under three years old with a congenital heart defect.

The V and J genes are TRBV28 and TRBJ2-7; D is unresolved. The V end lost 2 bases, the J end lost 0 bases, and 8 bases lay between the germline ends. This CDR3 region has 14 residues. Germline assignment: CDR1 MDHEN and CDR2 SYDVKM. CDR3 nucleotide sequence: TGTGCCAGCAGTTTAAGTGGCCTCTCCTACGAGCAGTACTTC. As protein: CASSLSGLSYEQYF.

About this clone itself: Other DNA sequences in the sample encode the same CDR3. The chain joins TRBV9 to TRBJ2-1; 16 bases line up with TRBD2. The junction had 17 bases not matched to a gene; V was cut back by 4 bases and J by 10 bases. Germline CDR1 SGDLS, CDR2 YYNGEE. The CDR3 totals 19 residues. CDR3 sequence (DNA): TGTGCCAGCAGCCCAGGAGGCGGGACTAGCGGGGGGGCTCCGAACGAGCAGTTCTTC. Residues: CASSPGGGTSGGAPNEQFF.

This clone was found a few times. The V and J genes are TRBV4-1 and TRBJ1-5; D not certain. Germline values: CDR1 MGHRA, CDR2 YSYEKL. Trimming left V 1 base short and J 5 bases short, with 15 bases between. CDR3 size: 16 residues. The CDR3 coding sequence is TGCGCCAGCAGCCAAGTTGTCTGGGCCATTCATCAGCCCCAGCATTTT. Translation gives CASSQVVWAIHQPQHF.

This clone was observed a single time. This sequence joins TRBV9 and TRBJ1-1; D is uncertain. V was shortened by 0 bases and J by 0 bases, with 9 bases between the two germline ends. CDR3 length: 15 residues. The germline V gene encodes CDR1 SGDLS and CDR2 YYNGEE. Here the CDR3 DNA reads TGTGCCAGCAGCGTAGCTACCGACTTGAACACTGAAGCTTTCTTT. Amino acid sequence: CASSVATDLNTEAFF.

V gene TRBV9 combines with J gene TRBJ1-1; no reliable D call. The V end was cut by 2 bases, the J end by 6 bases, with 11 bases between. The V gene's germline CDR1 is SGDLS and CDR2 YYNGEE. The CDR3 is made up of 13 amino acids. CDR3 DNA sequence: TGTGCCAGCAGCGTGGTAGGGAGCTCTGAAGCTTTCTTT. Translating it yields CASSVVGSSEAFF.

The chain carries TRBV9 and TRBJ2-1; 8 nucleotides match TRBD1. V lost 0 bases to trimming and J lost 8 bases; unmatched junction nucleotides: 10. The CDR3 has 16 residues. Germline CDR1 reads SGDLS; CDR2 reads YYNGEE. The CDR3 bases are TGTGCCAGCAGCGTAGTGCGCAGGGGGCTTTTTGATGAGCAGTTCTTC. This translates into CASSVVRRGLFDEQFF. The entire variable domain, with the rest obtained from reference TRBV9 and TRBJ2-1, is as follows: DSGVTQTPKHLITATGQRVTLRCSPRSGDLSVYWYQQSLDQGLQFLIQYYNGEERAKGNILERFSAQQFPDLHSELNLSSLELGDSALYFCASSVVRRGLFDEQFFGPGTRLTVL.

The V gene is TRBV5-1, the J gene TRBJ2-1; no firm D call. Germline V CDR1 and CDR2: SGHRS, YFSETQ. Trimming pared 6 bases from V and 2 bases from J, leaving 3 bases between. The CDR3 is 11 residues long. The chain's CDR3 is CASNTYNEQFF. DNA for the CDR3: TGCGCCAGCAATACCTACAATGAGCAGTTCTTC.

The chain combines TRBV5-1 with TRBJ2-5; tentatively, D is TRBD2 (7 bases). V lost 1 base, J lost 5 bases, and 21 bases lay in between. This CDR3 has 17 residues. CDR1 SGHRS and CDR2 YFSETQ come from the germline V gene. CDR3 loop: CASSLILWGGGRETQYF. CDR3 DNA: TGCGCCAGCAGCTTGATTCTCTGGGGGGGCGGTCGGGAGACCCAGTACTTC.

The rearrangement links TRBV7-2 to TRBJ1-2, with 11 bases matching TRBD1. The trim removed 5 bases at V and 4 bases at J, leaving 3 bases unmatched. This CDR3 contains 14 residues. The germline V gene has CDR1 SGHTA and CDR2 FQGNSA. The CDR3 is CASSEGQGAYGYTF. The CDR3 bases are TGTGCCAGCAGCGAAGGACAGGGGGCCTATGGCTACACCTTC.

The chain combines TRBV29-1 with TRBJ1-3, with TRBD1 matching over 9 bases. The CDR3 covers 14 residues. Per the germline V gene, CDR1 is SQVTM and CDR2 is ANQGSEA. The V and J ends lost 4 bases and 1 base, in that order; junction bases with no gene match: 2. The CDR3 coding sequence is TGCAGCGTTGCGGGGACAGGGTCTGGAAACACCATATATTTT. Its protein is CSVAGTGSGNTIYF.

CDR3 region: CASRLYAYDSNQPQHF. Written as DNA, the CDR3 is TGTGCCAGCAGACTATACGCTTATGATAGCAATCAGCCCCAGCATTTT. This chain links TRBV6-6 with TRBJ1-5; D unclear. Deletions cut 6 bases from V and 0 bases from J, with 15 bases between. Per the germline V gene, CDR1 is MNHNY and CDR2 is SVGAGI (reference sequence). The CDR3 contains 16 residues.

The CDR3 region is CASSHAGQGKAYLNQPQHF. The CDR3 region has the DNA TGCGCCAGCAGCCATGCGGGACAGGGAAAGGCTTATCTCAATCAGCCCCAGCATTTT. This sequence joins TRBV4-3 and TRBJ1-5, with 9 bases that match TRBD1. CDR1 is LGHNA, CDR2 YSLEER, per germline. The ends lost 3 bases at V and 3 bases at J; junction bases unmatched: 15. CDR3 length: 19 amino acids.

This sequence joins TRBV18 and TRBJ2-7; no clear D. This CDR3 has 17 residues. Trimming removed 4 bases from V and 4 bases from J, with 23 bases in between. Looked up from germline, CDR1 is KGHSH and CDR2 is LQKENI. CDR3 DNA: TGTGCCAGCTCACTCGCACGCCCGAATCATCGCGAATACGAGCAGTACTTC. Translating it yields CASSLARPNHREYEQYF. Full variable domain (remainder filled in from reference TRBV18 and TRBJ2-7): NAGVMQNPRHLVRRRGQEARLRCSPMKGHSHVYWYRQLPEEGLKFMVYLQKENIIDESGMPKERFSAEFPKEGPSILRIQQVVRGDSAAYFCASSLARPNHREYEQYFGPGTRLTVT.

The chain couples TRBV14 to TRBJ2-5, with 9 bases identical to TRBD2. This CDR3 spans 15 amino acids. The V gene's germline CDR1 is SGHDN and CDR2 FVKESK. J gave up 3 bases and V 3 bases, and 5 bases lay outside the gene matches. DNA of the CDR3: TGTGCCAGCAGCCAGCTGCGGGGGGGCGAAGAGACCCAGTACTTC. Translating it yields CASSQLRGGEETQYF.

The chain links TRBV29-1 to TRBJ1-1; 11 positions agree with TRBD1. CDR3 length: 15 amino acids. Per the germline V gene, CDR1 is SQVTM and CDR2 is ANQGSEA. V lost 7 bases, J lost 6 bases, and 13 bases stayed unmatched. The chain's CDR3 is CSAEDRGPPYAEAFF. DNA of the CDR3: TGCAGCGCAGAGGACAGGGGGCCCCCCTACGCTGAAGCTTTCTTT.

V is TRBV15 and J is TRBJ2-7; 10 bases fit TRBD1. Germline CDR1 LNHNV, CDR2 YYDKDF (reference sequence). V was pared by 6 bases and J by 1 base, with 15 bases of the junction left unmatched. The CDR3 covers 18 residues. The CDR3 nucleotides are TGTGCCACCAGTGGAGGAGGACAGGGGGAATACGATTCCTACGAGCAGTACTTC. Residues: CATSGGGQGEYDSYEQYF.

This CDR3 reads CASSAYPGLAGLGSYNEQFF. The CDR3, as DNA: TGTGCCAGCAGTGCATATCCGGGACTAGCGGGGCTGGGCTCCTACAATGAGCAGTTCTTC. The chain links TRBV6-1 to TRBJ2-1; 13 nucleotides agree with TRBD2. The CDR3 covers 20 residues. Germline loops: CDR1 MNHNS, CDR2 SASEGT. V gave up 4 bases and J gave up 0 bases; unmatched junction bases: 12.

For the CDR3, the DNA is TGTGCCAGCACCCAGGGGAGGGGACCTGGGGCCAACGTCCTGACTTTC. It specifies CASTQGRGPGANVLTF. This chain connects TRBV9 to TRBJ2-6, with D possibly being TRBD2 (7 bases). The V end was cut by 6 bases, the J end by 2 bases, with 15 bases between. Germline CDR1 reads SGDLS; CDR2 reads YYNGEE. The CDR3 has 16 residues.

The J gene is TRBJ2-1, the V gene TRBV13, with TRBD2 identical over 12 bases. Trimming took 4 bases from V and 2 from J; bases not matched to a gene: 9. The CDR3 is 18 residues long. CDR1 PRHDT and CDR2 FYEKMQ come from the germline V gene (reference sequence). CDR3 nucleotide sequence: TGTGCCAGCAGCTACCGACCTAGCGGGGGGGCAGCCTACAATGAGCAGTTCTTC. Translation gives CASSYRPSGGAAYNEQFF.

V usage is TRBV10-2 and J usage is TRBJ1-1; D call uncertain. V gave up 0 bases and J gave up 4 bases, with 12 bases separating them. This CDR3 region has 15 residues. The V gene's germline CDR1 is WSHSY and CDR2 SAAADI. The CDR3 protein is CASSESPPGGTEAFF. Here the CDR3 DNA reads TGCGCCAGCAGTGAGTCCCCCCCAGGTGGCACTGAAGCTTTCTTT.

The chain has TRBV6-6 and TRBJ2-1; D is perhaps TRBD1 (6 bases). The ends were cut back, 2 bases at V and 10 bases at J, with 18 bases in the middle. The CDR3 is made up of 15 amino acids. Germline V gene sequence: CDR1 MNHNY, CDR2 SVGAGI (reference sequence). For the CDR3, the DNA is TGTGCCAGCAGTTACAACGGAAGGGGGATCCGAGAGCAGTTCTTC. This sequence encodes CASSYNGRGIREQFF.

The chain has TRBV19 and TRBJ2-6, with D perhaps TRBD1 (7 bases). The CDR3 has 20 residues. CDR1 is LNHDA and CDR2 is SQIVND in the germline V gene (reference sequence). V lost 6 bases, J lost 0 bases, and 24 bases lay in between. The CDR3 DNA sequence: TGTGCCAGTAGGGGGAGGAAGTTAGGGGGCGCCTACTCTGGGGCCAACGTCCTGACTTTC. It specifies CASRGRKLGGAYSGANVLTF.

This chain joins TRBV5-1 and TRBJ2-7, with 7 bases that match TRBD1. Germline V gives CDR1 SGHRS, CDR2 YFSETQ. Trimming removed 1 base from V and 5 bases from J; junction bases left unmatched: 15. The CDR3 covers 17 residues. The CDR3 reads CASSLYEAQQGKDEQYF. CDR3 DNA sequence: TGCGCCAGCAGCTTGTACGAAGCACAACAGGGGAAGGACGAGCAGTACTTC.

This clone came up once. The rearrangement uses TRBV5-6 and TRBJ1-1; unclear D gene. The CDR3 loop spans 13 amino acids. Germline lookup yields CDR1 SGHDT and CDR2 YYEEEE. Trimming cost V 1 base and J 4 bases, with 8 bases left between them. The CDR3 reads CASSLQVSTEAFF. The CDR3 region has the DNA TGTGCCAGCAGCTTGCAGGTTTCCACTGAAGCTTTCTTT. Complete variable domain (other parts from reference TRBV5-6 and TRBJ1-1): DAGVTQSPTHLIKTRGQQVTLRCSPKSGHDTVSWYQQALGQGPQFIFQYYEEEERQRGNFPDRFSGHQFPNYSSELNVNALLLGDSALYLCASSLQVSTEAFFGQGTRLTVV.

The CDR3 here is CAWSSGAGRYHEQYF. The CDR3 nucleotides are TGTGCCTGGAGTAGTGGGGCAGGGAGGTACCACGAGCAGTACTTC. V gene TRBV30 combines with J gene TRBJ2-7, with D maybe TRBD2 (6 bases). The CDR3 consists of 15 residues. V lost 2 bases and J 5 bases, leaving 19 bases between the germline ends. The germline V gene encodes CDR1 GTSNPN and CDR2 SVGIG (reference sequence).

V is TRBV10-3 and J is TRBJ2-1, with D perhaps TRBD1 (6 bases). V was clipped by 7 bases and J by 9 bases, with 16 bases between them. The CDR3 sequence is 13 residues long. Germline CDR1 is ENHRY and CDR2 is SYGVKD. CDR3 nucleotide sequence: TGTGCCATCACTGGGGGCTCGGCGGGTGAGCAGTTCTTC. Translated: CAITGGSAGEQFF.

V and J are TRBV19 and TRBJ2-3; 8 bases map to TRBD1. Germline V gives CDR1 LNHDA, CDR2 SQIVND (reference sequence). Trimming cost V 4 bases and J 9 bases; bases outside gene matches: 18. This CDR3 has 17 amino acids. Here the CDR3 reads CASSKTPGQEARRTQYF. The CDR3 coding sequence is TGTGCCAGTAGTAAGACTCCGGGACAGGAGGCGCGCAGGACGCAGTATTTT.